This T cell receptor (beta chain) came from a study of shared clonotypes between healthy human individuals. Points from the study as a whole: Donors were few, which limited the genetic and exposure-history diversity represented. A handful of donors shared roughly 5% of their naive CD4 clonotypes.

Investigators divided CD4+ cells into CD45RA+ naive and CD45RA-negative memory subsets. About this clone: Its specificity is unknown.

Method: immunoSEQ multiplex PCR; TCRdb's copy keeps in-frame clones and lacks some. In the table there are 1,500,000 or so clones, over 95% of which are singletons. Trimming removed 3 bases from V and 4 bases from J; junction bases left unmatched: 1. Germline V gives CDR1 LGHNA, CDR2 YSLEER. The CDR3 is made up of 13 amino acids. The sample taken for sequencing was naive CD4+ T cells sorted from blood. As for subset: CD45RA+ positively selected. The sequence was collected from a man aged 30 to 39 in good health. This chain connects TRBV4-3 to TRBJ1-2; 8 nucleotides align to TRBD1. The CDR3 loop reads CASSHGQGYGYTF. In DNA form, the CDR3 reads TGCGCCAGCAGCCACGGACAGGGCTATGGCTACACCTTC.